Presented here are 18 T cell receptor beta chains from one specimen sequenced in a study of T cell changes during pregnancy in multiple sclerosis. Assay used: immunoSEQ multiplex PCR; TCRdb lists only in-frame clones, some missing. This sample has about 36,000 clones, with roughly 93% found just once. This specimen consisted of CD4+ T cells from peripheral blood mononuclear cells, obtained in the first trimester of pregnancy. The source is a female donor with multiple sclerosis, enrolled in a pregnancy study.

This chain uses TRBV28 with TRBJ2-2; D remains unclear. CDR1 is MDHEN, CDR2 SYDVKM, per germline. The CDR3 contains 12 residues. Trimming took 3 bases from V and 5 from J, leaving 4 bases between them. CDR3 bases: TGTGCCAGCAGTTTGTTAACCGGGGAGCTGTTTTTT. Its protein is CASSLLTGELFF.

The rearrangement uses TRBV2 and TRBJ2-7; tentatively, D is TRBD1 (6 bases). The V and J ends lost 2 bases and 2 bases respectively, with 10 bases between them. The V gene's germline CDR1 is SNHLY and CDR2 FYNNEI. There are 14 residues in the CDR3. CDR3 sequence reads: CASSERTATYEQYF. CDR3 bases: TGTGCCAGCAGTGAAAGGACAGCTACCTACGAGCAGTACTTC.

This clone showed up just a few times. Written as DNA, the CDR3 is TGTGCCAGTAGTATAGCAGGCAGGGCTTATAGCAATCAGCCCCAGCATTTT. This encodes CASSIAGRAYSNQPQHF. The V gene is TRBV19, the J gene TRBJ1-5, with D tentatively TRBD1 (5 bases). Trimming removed 1 base from V and 0 bases from J, with 13 bases in between. The length of the CDR3 is 17 residues. Germline-derived CDR1 and CDR2 are LNHDA and SQIVND (reference sequence).

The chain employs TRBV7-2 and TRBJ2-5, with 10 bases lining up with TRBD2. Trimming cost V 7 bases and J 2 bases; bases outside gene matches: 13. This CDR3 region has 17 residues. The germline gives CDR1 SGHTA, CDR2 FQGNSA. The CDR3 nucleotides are TGTGCCAGCACCCTGAGAAGGCTAGCGGGGGCGCAAGAGACCCAGTACTTC. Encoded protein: CASTLRRLAGAQETQYF.

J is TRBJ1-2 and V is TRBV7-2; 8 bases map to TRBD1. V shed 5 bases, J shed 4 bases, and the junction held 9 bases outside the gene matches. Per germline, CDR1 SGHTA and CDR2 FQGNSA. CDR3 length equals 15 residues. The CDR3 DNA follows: TGTGCCAGCAGCACCCAGGGGGCGCCAGGCTATGGCTACACCTTC. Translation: CASSTQGAPGYGYTF.

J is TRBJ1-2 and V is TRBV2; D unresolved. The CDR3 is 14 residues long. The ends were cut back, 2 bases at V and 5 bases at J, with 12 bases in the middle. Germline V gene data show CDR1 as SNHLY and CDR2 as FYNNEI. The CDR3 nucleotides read TGTGCCAGCAGTGAAAGAAGCCCCGGGTATGGCTACACCTTC. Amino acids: CASSERSPGYGYTF.

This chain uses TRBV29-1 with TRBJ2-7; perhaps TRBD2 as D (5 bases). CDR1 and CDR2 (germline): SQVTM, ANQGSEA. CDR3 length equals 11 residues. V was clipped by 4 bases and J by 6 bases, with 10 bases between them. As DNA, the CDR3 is TGCAGCGTTGGACTCGCGGGCGAGCAGTACTTC. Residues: CSVGLAGEQYF.

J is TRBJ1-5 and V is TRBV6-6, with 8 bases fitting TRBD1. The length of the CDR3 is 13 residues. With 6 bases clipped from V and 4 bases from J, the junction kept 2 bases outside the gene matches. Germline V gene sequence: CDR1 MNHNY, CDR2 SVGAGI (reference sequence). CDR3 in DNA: TGTGCCAGCAGCTGGACAGGGAATCAGCCCCAGCATTTT. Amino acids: CASSWTGNQPQHF.

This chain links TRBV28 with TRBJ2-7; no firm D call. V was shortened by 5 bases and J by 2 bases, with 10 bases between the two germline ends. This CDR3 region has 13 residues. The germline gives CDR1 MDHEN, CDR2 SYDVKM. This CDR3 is CASSGPPAYEQYF. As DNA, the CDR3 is TGTGCCAGCAGTGGCCCGCCAGCCTACGAGCAGTACTTC.

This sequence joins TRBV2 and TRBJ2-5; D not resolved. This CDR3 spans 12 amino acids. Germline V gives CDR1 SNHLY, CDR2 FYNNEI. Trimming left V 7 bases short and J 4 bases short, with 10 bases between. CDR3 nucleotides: TGTGCCAGCACCCTGAACAGAGAGACCCAGTACTTC. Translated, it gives CASTLNRETQYF.

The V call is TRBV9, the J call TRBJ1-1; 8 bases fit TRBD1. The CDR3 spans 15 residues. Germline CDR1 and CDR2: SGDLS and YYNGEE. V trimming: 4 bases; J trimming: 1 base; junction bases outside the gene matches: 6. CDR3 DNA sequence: TGTGCCAGCAGCCTCAGGACAGGGCGGAACACTGAAGCTTTCTTT. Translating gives CASSLRTGRNTEAFF.

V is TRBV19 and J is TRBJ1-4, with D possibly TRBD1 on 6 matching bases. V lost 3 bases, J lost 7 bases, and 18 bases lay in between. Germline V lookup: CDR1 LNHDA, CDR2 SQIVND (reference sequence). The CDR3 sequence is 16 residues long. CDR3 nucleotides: TGTGCCAGTAGTATTACCCGCGGAGGGGGGGGTGAAAAACTGTTTTTT. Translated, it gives CASSITRGGGGEKLFF.

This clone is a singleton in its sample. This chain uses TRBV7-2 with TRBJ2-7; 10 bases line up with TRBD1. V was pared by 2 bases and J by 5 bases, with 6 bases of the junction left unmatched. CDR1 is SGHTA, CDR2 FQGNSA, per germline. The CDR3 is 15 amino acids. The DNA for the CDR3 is TGTGCCAGCAGCTTATTACCGGGACAGGGGAACGAGCAGTACTTC. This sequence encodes CASSLLPGQGNEQYF.

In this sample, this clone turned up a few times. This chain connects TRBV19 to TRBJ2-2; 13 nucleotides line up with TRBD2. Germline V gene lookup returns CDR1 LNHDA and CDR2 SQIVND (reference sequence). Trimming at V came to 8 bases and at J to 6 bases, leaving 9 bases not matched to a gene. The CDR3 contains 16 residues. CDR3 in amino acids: CASGLLAGGPAGELFF. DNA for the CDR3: TGTGCCAGTGGCTTACTAGCGGGAGGGCCAGCCGGGGAGCTGTTTTTT. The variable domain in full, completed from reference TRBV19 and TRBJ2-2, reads DGGITQSPKYLFRKEGQNVTLSCEQNLNHDAMYWYRQDPGQGLRLIYYSQIVNDFQKGDIAEGYSVSREKKESFPLTVTSAQKNPTAFYLCASGLLAGGPAGELFFGEGSRLTVL.

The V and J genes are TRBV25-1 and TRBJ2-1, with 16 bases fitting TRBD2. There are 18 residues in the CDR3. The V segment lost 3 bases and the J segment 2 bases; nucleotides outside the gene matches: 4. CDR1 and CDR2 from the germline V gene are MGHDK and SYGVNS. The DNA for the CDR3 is TGTGCCAGCAGTGAGGTTGGGACTAGCGGGGGGGCCTACAATGAGCAGTTCTTC. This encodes CASSEVGTSGGAYNEQFF.

CDR3 DNA: TGTGCCAGCAGCCAAGAGGTCAGGGGCTATGGCTACACCTTC. Amino acids: CASSQEVRGYGYTF. The V call is TRBV4-2, the J call TRBJ1-2; TRBD1 is a possible D gene (6 bases). This CDR3 has 14 residues. CDR1 is LGHNA, CDR2 YNFKEQ, per germline. V lost 0 bases and J lost 4, with 9 bases in between.

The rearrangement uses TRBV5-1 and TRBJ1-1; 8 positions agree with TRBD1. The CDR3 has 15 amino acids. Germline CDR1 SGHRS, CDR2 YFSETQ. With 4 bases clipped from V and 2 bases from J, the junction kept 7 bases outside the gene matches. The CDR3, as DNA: TGCGCCAGCAGCCCTCCGGGACAGGAAAACACTGAAGCTTTCTTT. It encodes CASSPPGQENTEAFF.

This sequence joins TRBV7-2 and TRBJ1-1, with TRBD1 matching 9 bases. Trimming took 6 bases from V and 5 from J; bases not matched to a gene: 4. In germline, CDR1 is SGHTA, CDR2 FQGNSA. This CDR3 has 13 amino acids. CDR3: CASRRQGGTEAFF. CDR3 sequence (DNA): TGTGCCAGCAGAAGACAGGGGGGGACTGAAGCTTTCTTT.